The source of this T cell receptor (beta chain) is a study of shared clonotypes between healthy human individuals. Splitting the CD4+ cells yielded a CD45RA+ naive subset and a CD45RA-negative memory subset. The V and J ends lost 7 bases and 1 base respectively, with 13 bases between them. CDR3 length: 14 amino acids. CDR1 SNHLY and CDR2 FYNNEI come from the germline V gene. For sorted subsets, about 200 ng DNA per replicate equaled 30,000 or so T cell genomes. TCRdb's table, derived via immunoSEQ multiplex PCR, lists solely in-frame clones and lacks some. The repertoire holds under 1,900,000 clones, with around 98.5% as singletons.

The chain links TRBV2 to TRBJ1-1; possible D gene TRBD1, 6 bases. Sequenced sample: naive CD4+ T cells sorted from blood. Subset of the sample: CD45RA+ positively selected. The TCR was taken from a man between 25 and 39 years old in good health. Written as DNA, the CDR3 is TGTGCCAGCACCAAGGACAGCTGGAACACTGAAGCTTTCTTT. Its translation: CASTKDSWNTEAFF.